Detailed here is one T cell receptor beta chain. The target antigen is unknown. The data originate from a study of post-analysis software for immune sequencing data. Overall study context: The disease courses covered relapsing-remitting, secondary progressive and progressive-relapsing multiple sclerosis.

Study-wide points: F measure showed strong co-clustering of same-batch samples. Among multiple sclerosis patients, normalized Chao1 diversity was significantly below that of controls.

cDNA libraries of TCR beta carried unique molecular identifiers. T cells numbering roughly 1 to 10 million gave rise to around 460,000 cDNA molecules. Using its own MiXCR run on the PCR reads, TCRdb lists one record per CDR3 protein. This sample yields hundreds of thousands of distinct CDR3 sequences, of which around 27% are seen a single time; around 0.6% belongs to the top ten. Material: blood. The sequence derives from a girl aged 10-17 years with multiple sclerosis.

The CDR3 spells CASSQTGTWTADTQYF. CDR3 bases: TGTGCCAGCAGTCAAACCGGGACTTGGACCGCAGATACGCAGTATTTT. V and J are TRBV12-3 or TRBV12-4 and TRBJ2-3, with D tentatively TRBD2 (6 bases). Deletions cut 5 bases from V and 4 bases from J, with 19 bases between. The CDR3 runs 16 residues.